Sequencing of this TCR beta chain was carried out in a study of shared clonotypes between healthy human individuals. Germline values: CDR1 SGHNT, CDR2 YYREEE (reference sequence). With 4 bases clipped from V and 4 bases from J, the junction kept 5 bases outside the gene matches. The CDR3 is 15 amino acids. Produced via immunoSEQ multiplex PCR; TCRdb's table is partial and in-frame only. The sample consists of around 480,000 clones, roughly 79% of them appearing once. The TCR was taken from a middle-aged woman in good health. Some clones in this sample may be carry-over from other donors' samples. Sequencing input: PBMCs. The chain joins TRBV5-4 to TRBJ2-6; 7 bases line up with TRBD1. The CDR3 protein is CASSLDRVGANVLTF. As DNA, the CDR3 is TGTGCCAGCAGCCTCGACAGGGTCGGGGCCAACGTCCTGACTTTC. Looking up the rest from reference TRBV5-4 and TRBJ2-6 gives the full variable domain: ETGVTQSPTHLIKTRGQQVTLRCSSQSGHNTVSWYQQALGQGPQFIFQYYREEENGRGNFPPRFSGLQFPNYSSELNVNALELDDSALYLCASSLDRVGANVLTFGAGSRLTVL.